This record concerns one T cell receptor (beta chain) sequence. This clonotype was counted only a few times. Its antigen target is currently unknown. No base quality information exists; no much larger clone differs at one position. This sample was taken from a study of T-cell memory formation after mild COVID-19 (dated by TCRdb to the early 2020s). Broadly, across the study: TCR sequence clusters from the two donors were found to be largely donor specific. Longitudinal TCRalpha and TCRbeta repertoire sequencing tracked T-cell clones expanding and contracting after mild COVID-19 in two donors. Two young, previously healthy adult volunteers, one female and one male, were included in the cohort. Here is what the overall study found, with its caveats: Clones contracting from day 15 to 85 had balanced CD4/CD8 phenotypes, while a second wave expanding from day 15 to 37 was biased towards CD4+. Some responding clones were detected in pre-infection memory, suggesting pre-existing cross-reactive memory T cells joined the SARS-CoV-2 response. Contracting CD4+ clones appeared mostly in the CM and EM memory subsets, whereas CD8+ clones were enriched in EMRA. The study included only a couple of mild cases, and larger cohorts that include severe cases with pre-infection samples were judged to be necessary. Whether the second-wave clones peaking on day 37 were SARS-CoV-2 specific was not confirmed.

V sheds 4 bases and J sheds 4 bases, leaving 7 bases between their ends. Sequences MDHEN (CDR1) and SYDVKM (CDR2) are obtained from the germline V gene. From cysteine to phenylalanine, the CDR3 is 12 amino acids long. Only CDR3 DNA remains: 36 bases, in frame from the first base. PBMCs were isolated by Ficoll-Paque density gradient centrifugation. The data were produced on an Illumina NovaSeq 6000. TCRalpha and TCRbeta cDNA libraries were constructed by 5'RACE with constant-segment primers, with sample barcodes and unique molecular identifiers being introduced. Trizol reagent was used to extract RNA from every sample. The libraries were amplified in two PCR steps, and the second step added a second sample barcode and Illumina TruSeq adapters. Sequencing of the libraries was done on an Illumina NovaSeq, producing 2 x 150 bp paired-end reads. In the original analysis: Reads were demultiplexed and collapsed into UMI-guided consensus sequences with migec v1.2.7. Using mixcr v2.1.11, UMI consensuses were aligned to TRA and TRB V and J templates and then assembled into clonotypes. A clonotype was counted as expanded or contracted only if both edgeR and NoisET called the change significant, with noise models trained on biological replicates. For edgeR calls, the thresholds were a false discovery rate-adjusted p below 0.01 and a log2 fold-change of 1. As an exploratory analysis of dynamics, max-normalized trajectories of the 1000 most abundant clonotypes were examined by PCA with hierarchical clustering. Separately sequenced CD4+ and CD8+ repertoires were used to assign a CD4 or CD8 phenotype to each responding clone. The public reads were reprocessed in TCRdb via fastp at Q25 and MiXCR, keeping in-frame beta chains. Under each unique CDR3 protein, matching rows form one entry showing the most common genes and DNA. TCRdb's processing, not the authors' own work, is the source of the V and J calls. The sample table shows 50,000 or so distinct CDR3 sequences, and roughly a tenth are seen once. The ten most abundant clones make up 12% of the sample.

Source material: PBMCs or a T cell subset sorted from them (not recorded which). The origin of this receptor is an adult woman who had mild COVID-19 (a few samples of this study predate the infection). The sample titles of this study are shuffled in the database, so cell type and time point are left out; the donor was told from shared clones. The sequence links TRBV28 to TRBJ1-2; no D gene call is confident. The sequenced DNA is TGTGCCAGCAGTTGGGAGTTCTATGGCTACACCTTC. It is translated as CASSWEFYGYTF.